The clone carrying this T cell receptor (beta chain) was detected a few times. Its antigen is not known. This specimen comes from a study of beta chain features in type 1 diabetes. Study-level points and caveats: Among patients, naive, central memory and Treg TCRB repertoires appeared more similar than among healthy donors.

CD4+ cells of the naive, central memory, regulatory and stem cell-like memory types were sorted via CD45RO/CCR7/CD25/CD127/CD95/CD27. Germline-derived CDR1 and CDR2 are SQVTM and ANQGSEA. The CDR3 runs to 13 residues. Trimming shortened V by 4 bases and J by 0 bases, and 7 bases separated the two germline ends. TCRB transcripts that were expressed got sequenced, as all of the isolated RNA had been reverse transcribed. The protocol was immunoSEQ multiplex PCR, while the TCRdb copy is restricted to in-frame clones and leaves out a portion. The sample carries hundreds of thousands of clones, approximately 30% recorded once.

The chain employs TRBV29-1 and TRBJ2-1, with D tentatively TRBD1 (6 bases). The sample consisted of naive CD4+ T cells from blood. This clonotype was sampled from a man aged 18 to 29 in good health. This CDR3 is CSVGDNSYNEQFF. The CDR3 coding sequence is TGCAGCGTTGGGGACAACTCCTACAATGAGCAGTTCTTC.